The 13 T cell receptor beta chains given below trace back to one sample, sequenced in a study of glioma-infiltrating T cells after dendritic cell vaccination. Clones were sequenced by immunoSEQ multiplex PCR, and TCRdb holds only the in-frame ones, with some missing. The repertoire holds fewer than 75,000 clones, with 65% to 90% as singletons. The starting material was blood, obtained before dendritic cell vaccination. These receptors all come from a human donor with glioblastoma.

This chain links TRBV10-2 with TRBJ2-3; 11 bases agree with TRBD2. The CDR3 totals 15 residues. Germline V CDR1 and CDR2: WSHSY, SAAADI. J was trimmed by 10 bases and V by 1 base; bases with no gene match: 7. CDR3 in amino acids: CASSEFLVAGGAQYF. The CDR3 region has the DNA TGCGCCAGCAGTGAGTTCCTAGTAGCGGGGGGGGCGCAGTATTTT.

CDR3 residues: CASSVELYSYEQYF. CDR3 bases: TGTGCCAGCAGCGTAGAACTCTACTCCTACGAGCAGTACTTC. J is TRBJ2-7 and V is TRBV9; D gene ambiguous. V gave up 0 bases and J gave up 0 bases, with 7 bases separating them. CDR1 is SGDLS, CDR2 YYNGEE, per germline. The CDR3 is 14 amino acids.

The V and J genes are TRBV18 and TRBJ2-2, with TRBD2 matching 12 bases. The V segment lost 8 bases and the J segment 0 bases; nucleotides outside the gene matches: 10. Germline V gene sequence: CDR1 KGHSH, CDR2 LQKENI. This CDR3 has 18 amino acids. This CDR3 is CASPKLAGGSANTGELFF. DNA of the CDR3: TGTGCCAGCCCTAAACTAGCGGGGGGTTCCGCGAACACCGGGGAGCTGTTTTTT.

V usage is TRBV5-1 and J usage is TRBJ1-1; possible D gene TRBD1, 6 bases. CDR1 and CDR2 (germline): SGHRS, YFSETQ. V dropped 4 bases and J dropped 0 bases, with 10 bases sitting between them. The CDR3 has 14 residues. The CDR3 sequence is CASSRTDLNTEAFF. The CDR3 DNA reads as TGCGCCAGCAGCCGGACAGACTTGAACACTGAAGCTTTCTTT.

V and J are TRBV6-6 and TRBJ2-2, with TRBD1 as a possible D gene (6 bases). Per germline, CDR1 MNHNY and CDR2 SVGAGI (reference sequence). This CDR3 contains 15 residues. Trimming cost V 5 bases and J 0 bases, with 10 bases left between them. This CDR3 is CASSVSGANTGELFF. The CDR3 coding sequence is TGTGCCAGCAGTGTGTCAGGGGCGAACACCGGGGAGCTGTTTTTT.

This rearrangement joins TRBV13 to TRBJ1-3, with 7 nucleotides matching TRBD1. After removal of 2 bases from V and 1 base from J, the junction contained 8 bases not matched to a gene. This CDR3 is built from 17 residues. CDR1 and CDR2 (germline): PRHDT, FYEKMQ (reference sequence). The CDR3 nucleotides read TGTGCCAGCAGCTTACCCACAGGGGACCCATCTGGAAACACCATATATTTT. It yields the protein CASSLPTGDPSGNTIYF. Variable domain in full (rest from reference TRBV13 and TRBJ1-3): AAGVIQSPRHLIKEKRETATLKCYPIPRHDTVYWYQQGPGQDPQFLISFYEKMQSDKGSIPDRFSAQQFSDYHSELNMSSLELGDSALYFCASSLPTGDPSGNTIYFGEGSWLTVV.

The chain has TRBV7-3 and TRBJ1-1, with 8 positions matching TRBD1. Looked up from germline, CDR1 is SGHTA and CDR2 is FQGTGA. V shed 2 bases, J shed 1 base, and the junction held 3 bases outside the gene matches. This CDR3 is built from 15 residues. CDR3 bases: TGTGCCAGCAGCTTAGACGGGACAGGGAACACTGAAGCTTTCTTT. It translates to CASSLDGTGNTEAFF.

This clone was recorded only once. V and J are TRBV7-2 and TRBJ1-2, with D possibly matching TRBD1 (5 bases). Trimming removed 0 bases at V and 2 bases at J, with 10 bases between. Per germline, CDR1 SGHTA and CDR2 FQGNSA. CDR3 size: 15 residues. The CDR3 DNA reads TGTGCCAGCAGCTTAGCGCCAGCAGGGAACTATGGCTACACCTTC. The encoded protein is CASSLAPAGNYGYTF.

The J gene is TRBJ2-7, the V gene TRBV5-6, with 8 bases identical to TRBD1. The CDR3 has 13 residues. CDR1 SGHDT and CDR2 YYEEEE come from the germline V gene. Unmatched junction bases numbered 8, after V lost 5 bases and J lost 7 bases. CDR3: CASRTDRAKEQYF. The CDR3 coding sequence is TGTGCCAGCAGGACGGACAGGGCGAAAGAGCAGTACTTC.

The rearrangement joins TRBV15 to TRBJ1-2; tentatively, D is TRBD1 (5 bases). This CDR3 is 16 amino acids long. The V gene lost 0 bases and the J gene lost 2 bases, with 13 bases spanning the gap. Germline CDR1 and CDR2: LNHNV and YYDKDF (reference sequence). CDR3 protein: CATSREIAAGNYGYTF. CDR3 DNA: TGTGCCACCAGCAGAGAGATAGCGGCAGGGAACTATGGCTACACCTTC.

The chain carries TRBV6-5 and TRBJ1-2, with 10 bases lining up with TRBD1. CDR1 and CDR2 from the germline V gene are MNHEY and SVGAGI. The CDR3 has 15 amino acids. The junction had 8 bases not matched to a gene; V was cut back by 6 bases and J by 4 bases. The CDR3 here is CASSPGQGGVYGYTF. CDR3 sequence (DNA): TGTGCCAGCAGCCCCGGACAGGGGGGAGTCTATGGCTACACCTTC.

The V and J genes are TRBV18 and TRBJ1-5; the D gene is possibly TRBD1 (6 bases). Germline V CDR1 and CDR2: KGHSH, LQKENI. Trimming pared 0 bases from V and 0 bases from J, leaving 27 bases between. The CDR3 loop spans 22 amino acids. The CDR3 DNA follows: TGTGCCAGCTCACCACCAAGTCTGATGAGTGGGGGACAAACCTATAGCAATCAGCCCCAGCATTTT. It specifies CASSPPSLMSGGQTYSNQPQHF.

The chain recombines TRBV4-1 with TRBJ1-1, with D perhaps matching TRBD1 (5 bases). V lost 0 bases and J 4 bases, leaving 12 bases between the germline ends. CDR3 length: 15 amino acids. The germline gives CDR1 MGHRA, CDR2 YSYEKL. The CDR3 sequence is CASSQDGGHTTEAFF. The DNA of the CDR3 is TGCGCCAGCAGCCAAGACGGCGGACATACCACTGAAGCTTTCTTT.